The next 15 T cell receptor beta chains were all read from a single sample in a study of CD8+CD57+ T cells in acquired aplastic anemia. Both TCR beta VDJ combination and CDR3 sequence profiling were carried out. Genomic DNA was the template for this profiling. MiXCR, run by TCRdb on the reads, gives a single entry per CDR3 protein. Of more than 95,000 distinct CDR3 sequences in the sample, over 30% were seen once. In patients chosen for sequencing, flow cytometry had shown CD8+CD57+ cell expansion. Material: sorted CD4+, CD8+, or CD8+CD57+ T cells (not recorded which) from PBMCs. The source of these receptors is a human donor with aplastic anemia.

In this sample, this clonotype turned up a few times. The chain combines TRBV7-2 with TRBJ2-4; 14 positions match TRBD2. Losses at the gene ends were 1 base for V and 2 bases for J; bases not matched to a gene: 4. CDR1 and CDR2 (germline): SGHTA, FQGNSA. The CDR3 has 18 amino acids. As DNA, the CDR3 is TGTGCCAGCAGCTTAGTGGGGACTAGCGGGGGTCCCAAAAACATTCAGTACTTC. Encoded protein: CASSLVGTSGGPKNIQYF.

This clonotype has a count of ten or more. A much more abundant neighbour one base away suggests this may be a read error. The V and J genes are TRBV10-3 and TRBJ1-2; D is unclear. Trimming pared 10 bases from V and 2 bases from J, leaving 14 bases between. This CDR3 is built from 13 residues. Germline CDR1 reads ENHRY; CDR2 reads SYGVKD. The chain's CDR3 is CATEKTRNYGYTF. Written as DNA, the CDR3 is TGTGCCACCGAAAAAACAAGGAACTATGGCTACACCTTC.

This clonotype was observed a few times. The CDR3 nucleotides are TGTGCCAGCAGTCACAGGGCAGTCCCTAGCGGGGTCTACCAAGAGACCCAGTACTTC. Amino acid sequence: CASSHRAVPSGVYQETQYF. The V gene is TRBV6-9, the J gene TRBJ2-5; 9 bases line up with TRBD2. Germline V CDR1 and CDR2: MNHGY, SVAAGI. This CDR3 region has 19 residues. Trimming removed 5 bases from V and 0 bases from J; junction bases left unmatched: 16.

This clonotype was seen at least ten times. V and J are TRBV6-5 and TRBJ1-6; 8 nucleotides agree with TRBD1. This CDR3 is 14 amino acids long. CDR1 is MNHEY and CDR2 is SVGAGI in the germline V gene. The junction had 5 bases not matched to a gene; V was cut back by 5 bases and J by 8 bases. The CDR3 protein is CASSHRGMDSPLHF. In DNA form, the CDR3 reads TGTGCCAGCAGTCACAGGGGGATGGATTCACCCCTCCACTTT.

The chain is built from TRBV20-1 and TRBJ2-5; D is perhaps TRBD2 (5 bases). Between the trimmed V and J ends, which lost 1 base and 5 bases, there was a span of 11 bases. Per germline, CDR1 DFQATT and CDR2 SNEGSKA (reference sequence). The CDR3 contains 13 residues. CDR3 amino acids: CSARASRGETQYF. CDR3 nucleotides: TGCAGTGCTAGAGCCAGTAGAGGGGAGACCCAGTACTTC.

This clonotype showed up many times. The chain couples TRBV24-1 to TRBJ1-4, with a weak D call TRBD1 (6 bases). Germline V gene data show CDR1 as KGHDR and CDR2 as SFDVKD. Trimming took 5 bases from V and 7 from J, leaving 10 bases between them. The CDR3 runs 13 residues. CDR3 bases: TGTGCCACCAGTGGGGGGCCGGGTGAAAAACTGTTTTTT. This sequence encodes CATSGGPGEKLFF.

Written as DNA, the CDR3 is TGTGCCAGCAGCCCGGGACAGGGGGTATACACAGATACGCAGTATTTT. It specifies CASSPGQGVYTDTQYF. The chain is built from TRBV11-2 and TRBJ2-3; 11 bases agree with TRBD1. With 5 bases clipped from V and 2 bases from J, the junction kept 6 bases outside the gene matches. This CDR3 region has 16 residues. The V gene's germline CDR1 is SGHAT and CDR2 FQNNGV.

The chain links TRBV29-1 to TRBJ2-5, with 7 bases fitting TRBD1. This CDR3 is 14 amino acids long. V shed 7 bases and J 1 base; nucleotides not matched to a gene: 9. The germline V gene has CDR1 SQVTM and CDR2 ANQGSEA. For the CDR3, the DNA is TGCAGCGGTACTACAGGGGCGACCCAAGAGACCCAGTACTTC. It specifies CSGTTGATQETQYF.

As concerns this clonotype: This may stem from a read error, because a much larger clone lies one nucleotide away. The chain joins TRBV5-1 to TRBJ1-4; D gene uncertain. Germline lookup yields CDR1 SGHRS and CDR2 YFSETQ. The CDR3 is 14 residues long. The CDR3 region is CPSSRGSPNEKLFF. In nucleotides, the CDR3 is TGCCCCAGCAGCCGGGGTTCACCTAATGAAAAACTGTTTTTT.

This clonotype showed up many times. The chain has TRBV4-3 and TRBJ1-5, with a possible D match to TRBD1 (5 bases). CDR3 length: 13 residues. From germline, CDR1 is LGHNA and CDR2 YSLEER. Trimming removed 1 base at V and 7 bases at J, with 8 bases between. CDR3 sequence reads: CASSQGKGQPQHF. In DNA, the CDR3 is TGCGCCAGCAGCCAAGGCAAGGGGCAGCCCCAGCATTTT.

The V call is TRBV10-2, the J call TRBJ1-1; 7 bases are a match to TRBD1. The CDR3 has 13 amino acids. With 4 bases clipped from V and 3 bases from J, the junction kept 2 bases outside the gene matches. CDR1 is WSHSY, CDR2 SAAADI, per germline. The CDR3 DNA sequence: TGCGCCAGCAGTGGCACAGGGGACACTGAAGCTTTCTTT. This gives the protein CASSGTGDTEAFF.

This clonotype was recorded many times. The V gene is TRBV20-1, the J gene TRBJ1-2; 8 bases align to TRBD1. Germline CDR1 and CDR2: DFQATT and SNEGSKA (reference sequence). Losses at the gene ends were 7 bases for V and 1 base for J; bases not matched to a gene: 5. The length of the CDR3 is 13 residues. CDR3 amino acids: CSGRTGHNYGYTF. The CDR3 DNA is TGCAGTGGAAGGACAGGGCATAACTATGGCTACACCTTC.

J is TRBJ2-5 and V is TRBV10-3; the D call may be TRBD1 or TRBD2 (5 bases each). The germline CDR1 and CDR2 sequences are ENHRY and SYGVKD. Trimming removed 4 bases at V and 9 bases at J, with 15 bases between. This CDR3 has 13 amino acids. The chain's CDR3 is CAISGSGSEAQYF. The CDR3 coding sequence is TGTGCCATCAGTGGATCAGGGTCGGAGGCCCAGTACTTC.

This clonotype was picked up one time. This rearrangement joins TRBV25-1 to TRBJ2-3; tentative D call: TRBD2 (6 bases). V was pared by 3 bases and J by 2 bases, with 15 bases between. CDR1 and CDR2 (germline): MGHDK, SYGVNS. The CDR3 extends over 16 amino acids. CDR3 in amino acids: CASSDNRRGDTDTQYF. The DNA of the CDR3 is TGTGCCAGCAGTGATAATCGGCGGGGAGACACAGATACGCAGTATTTT.

This clonotype was counted ten times or more. V and J are TRBV12-3 or TRBV12-4 and TRBJ2-6; D gene unclear. Trimming pared 4 bases from V and 0 bases from J, leaving 13 bases between. The CDR3 runs 17 residues. This CDR3 is CASSSVPWSSGANVLTF. The CDR3 DNA is TGTGCCAGCAGTTCCGTTCCTTGGAGCTCTGGGGCCAACGTCCTGACTTTC.